This is a list of T cell receptor beta chains from one sample in a study of control samples from healthy donors and cancer patients. TCRdb's copy holds only in-frame clones and misses some; the assay was immunoSEQ multiplex PCR. The sample includes 150,000 or so clones, around 96% seen only once; the top ten take about 8.5%. Input material: blood. The receptors come from a middle-aged woman in good health. Each CDR3 is given with its conserved first and last residue. The order of the fields is V gene, CDR3 protein.

TRBV2,CASSDQGAYTF
TRBV7-2,CASSPDRGFPEAFF
TRBV12-5,CASGQNYGYTF
TRBV14,CASSQGLAGKGEQFF
TRBV3-1/TRBV3-2,CASSQDPAGLRQPQHF
TRBV19,CASSRGGTPYYEQYF
TRBV4-1,CASSQSGGRTREAFF
TRBV3-1/TRBV3-2,CASSQVGGVYYNEQFF
TRBV3-1/TRBV3-2,CASSLNRDFQRAEAFF
TRBV7-8,CASSPRGGREQFF
TRBV25-1,CASSDPGQGMTEAFF
TRBV4-3,CASSQGPGVNYGYTF
TRBV5-8,CASSLRLYPGGTEAFF
TRBV27,CASSWDRDEKLFF
TRBV7-9,CASSLAGSRGYTF
TRBV4-1,CASSQADRVSGNTIYF
TRBV7-2,CASSLEGSNYGYTF
TRBV7-3,CASSSRTSGGIDTQYF
TRBV9,CASSPMETGELFF
TRBV7-3,CASSSAPGYGYTF
TRBV4-3,CASSQPAGTGGLNEQFF
TRBV11-1,CASRDRDRGMSEAFF
TRBV5-6,CASSWTGPSYEQYF
TRBV3-1/TRBV3-2,CASSQMVTSGSSETQYF